This T cell receptor (beta chain) originates from a study of Ad26.COV2.S vaccination and SARS-CoV-2 variants. About the research overall: It was the COV1001 Ad26.COV2.S trial arm that included the donor. Regarding the study as a whole: Those who received the vaccine showed greater spike-specific TCR breadth than those given placebo. A substantial breadth of spike-specific CD8+ and CD4+ T cell responses after vaccination has been reported.

The treatment is: 15 to 20 received Ad26.COV2.S at low or high dose, single or two shots; about five received placebo; per-sample allocation not given. Sampling happened 63 days after the first vaccine or placebo injection. An Ad26 vector was used to express Wuhan-strain SARS-CoV-2 spike as the vaccine. Of note for this clone: Its antigen remains unidentified.

Clones were read by immunoSEQ multiplex PCR, and TCRdb kept only the in-frame ones, dropping some. The sample holds about 280,000 clones, around 87% seen once. The CDR3 covers 14 residues. Germline CDR1 and CDR2: SGHTA and FQGNSA. V shed 1 base, J shed 6 bases, and the junction held 4 bases outside the gene matches. This sequence joins TRBV7-2 and TRBJ2-7; 9 positions agree with TRBD2. The source material was peripheral blood, sampled in a trial of Ad26.COV2.S vaccine versus placebo. This TCR derives from a person between 18 and 65 years old who received the Ad26.COV2.S COVID-19 vaccine or a placebo. The chain's CDR3 is CASSLVAGGPEQYF. In DNA, the CDR3 is TGTGCCAGCAGCTTAGTGGCGGGGGGGCCCGAGCAGTACTTC.